This T cell receptor (beta chain) was captured by sequencing in a study of PD-L1 blockade in urothelial cancer. Across the whole study: The study recovered a median of roughly 150,000 T cells per blood sample.

The ends lost 2 bases at V and 7 bases at J; junction bases unmatched: 13. There are 15 residues in the CDR3. Germline loops: CDR1 GTSNPN, CDR2 SVGIG (reference sequence). The templates were synthetic TCR analogs, and they were spiked into each PCR. Profiled with immunoSEQ multiplex PCR; TCRdb holds only in-frame clones, not every one. This table has around 100,000 clones, over 75% appearing once. As to time point: pretreatment peripheral blood. Patients had urothelial carcinoma that was locally advanced or metastatic. This specimen was PBMCs, taken around atezolizumab (anti-PD-L1) treatment. This chain uses TRBV30 with TRBJ2-7; TRBD2 agrees at 8 bases. This clonotype originated in a man aged 55 to 70 with urothelial cancer. CDR3 sequence reads: CAWSYGGGGPKEQYF. For the CDR3, the DNA is TGTGCCTGGAGTTACGGGGGGGGAGGGCCAAAAGAGCAGTACTTC.